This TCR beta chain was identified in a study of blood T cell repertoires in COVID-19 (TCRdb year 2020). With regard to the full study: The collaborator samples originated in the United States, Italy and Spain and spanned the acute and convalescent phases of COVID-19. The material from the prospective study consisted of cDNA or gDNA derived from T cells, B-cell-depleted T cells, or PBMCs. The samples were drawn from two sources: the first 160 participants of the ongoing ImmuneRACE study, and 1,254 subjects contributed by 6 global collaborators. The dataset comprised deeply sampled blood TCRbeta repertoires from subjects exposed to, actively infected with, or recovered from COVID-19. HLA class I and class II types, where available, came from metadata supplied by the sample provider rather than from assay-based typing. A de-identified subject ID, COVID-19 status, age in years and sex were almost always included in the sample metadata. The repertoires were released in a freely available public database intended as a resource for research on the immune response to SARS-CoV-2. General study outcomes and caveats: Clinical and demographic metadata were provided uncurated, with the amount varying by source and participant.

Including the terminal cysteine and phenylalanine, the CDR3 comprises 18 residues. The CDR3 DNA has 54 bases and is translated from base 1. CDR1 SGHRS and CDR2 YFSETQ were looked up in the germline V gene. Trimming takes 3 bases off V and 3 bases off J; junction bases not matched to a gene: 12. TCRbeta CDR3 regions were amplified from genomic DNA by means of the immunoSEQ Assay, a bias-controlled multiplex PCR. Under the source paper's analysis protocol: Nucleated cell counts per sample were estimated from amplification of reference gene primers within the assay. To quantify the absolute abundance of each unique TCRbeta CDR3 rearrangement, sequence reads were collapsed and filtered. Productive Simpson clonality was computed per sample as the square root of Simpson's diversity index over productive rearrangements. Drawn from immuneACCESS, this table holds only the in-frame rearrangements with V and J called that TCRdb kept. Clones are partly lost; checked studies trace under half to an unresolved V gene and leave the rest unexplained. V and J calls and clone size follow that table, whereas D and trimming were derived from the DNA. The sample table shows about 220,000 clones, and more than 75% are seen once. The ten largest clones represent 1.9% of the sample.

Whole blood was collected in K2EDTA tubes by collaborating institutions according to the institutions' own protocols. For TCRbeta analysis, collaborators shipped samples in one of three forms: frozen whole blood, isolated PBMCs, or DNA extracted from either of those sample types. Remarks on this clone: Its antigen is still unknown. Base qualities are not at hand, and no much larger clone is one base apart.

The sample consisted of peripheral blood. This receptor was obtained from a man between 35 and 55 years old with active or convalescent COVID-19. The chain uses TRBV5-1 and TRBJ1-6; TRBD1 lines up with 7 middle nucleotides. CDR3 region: CASSSEDRSMFYNSPLHF. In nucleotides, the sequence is TGCGCCAGCAGCTCCGAGGACAGGTCAATGTTCTATAATTCACCCCTCCACTTT.